These 8 T cell receptor beta chains were sequenced from one sample in a study of CD8 T cells in Susac syndrome. Random hexamers were used to reverse transcribe the RNA input (roughly 0.5 to 1 ug). In TCRdb, the immunoSEQ multiplex PCR reads were re-called with MiXCR into one record per CDR3 protein. This sample has hundreds of thousands of distinct CDR3 sequences; about 94% occur once, and the top ten carry 0.15%. The sequencing sample was made of CD4+ T cells from PBMCs. All receptors come from a human donor with Susac syndrome.

The rearrangement joins TRBV28 to TRBJ1-4, with D unclear. The germline V gene encodes CDR1 MDHEN and CDR2 SYDVKM. V shed 3 bases and J shed 0 bases, with 5 bases lying between them. This CDR3 region has 14 residues. This chain's CDR3 is CASSFLSTNEKLFF. The CDR3 DNA follows: TGTGCCAGCAGTTTTCTCTCAACTAATGAAAAACTGTTTTTT.

The genes are TRBV29-1 and TRBJ2-2; weak D call: TRBD2 (5 bases). Between the trimmed V and J ends, which lost 6 bases and 6 bases, there was a span of 8 bases. CDR3 size: 11 residues. CDR1 is SQVTM and CDR2 is ANQGSEA in the germline V gene. CDR3 sequence (DNA): TGCAGCGTCGGGATGTCCGGGGAGCTGTTTTTT. Its protein is CSVGMSGELFF.

The rearrangement links TRBV5-1 to TRBJ2-6; D gene unclear. The V end lost 2 bases, the J end lost 3 bases, and 15 bases lay between the germline ends. CDR3 length: 17 amino acids. Looked up from germline, CDR1 is SGHRS and CDR2 is YFSETQ. The CDR3 coding sequence is TGCGCCAGCAGCTTAAGGGTAGCTGCTGGTGGGGCCAACGTCCTGACTTTC. This encodes CASSLRVAAGGANVLTF.

The chain employs TRBV3-1 and TRBJ1-2; TRBD1 aligns across 7 bases. The V gene end was trimmed by 6 bases and the J gene end by 7 bases; junction bases not matched to a gene: 5. Germline CDR1 reads LGHDT; CDR2 reads YNNKEL (reference sequence). This CDR3 comprises 12 residues. The CDR3 spells CASSTGASGYTF. DNA for the CDR3: TGTGCCAGCAGTACAGGGGCCTCTGGCTACACCTTC.

The V gene is TRBV3-1, the J gene TRBJ1-2, with TRBD1 matching 7 bases. There are 14 residues in the CDR3. The V gene's germline CDR1 is LGHDT and CDR2 YNNKEL (reference sequence). V shed 4 bases and J 3 bases; nucleotides not matched to a gene: 5. The CDR3 DNA reads TGTGCCAGCAGCCTACAGGGGAGAGACTATGGCTACACCTTC. This translates into CASSLQGRDYGYTF.

In regard to this clonotype: One end of the junction fails to match germline, which may point to a read error. The V gene is TRBV7-2, the J gene TRBJ2-7; D call uncertain. The CDR3 has 14 amino acids. Germline V gives CDR1 SGHTA, CDR2 FQGNSA. The CDR3 sequence is CASSFGPETYEQYF. The CDR3 nucleotides read TGCGCCAGCAGCTTCGGTCCGGAGACCTACGAGCAGTACTTC. Looking up the rest from reference TRBV7-2 and TRBJ2-7 gives the full variable domain: GAGVSQSPSNKVTEKGKDVELRCDPISGHTALYWYRQSLGQGLEFLIYFQGNSAPDKSGLPSDRFSAERTGGSVSTLTIQRTQQEDSAVYLCASSFGPETYEQYFGPGTRLTVT.

This chain connects TRBV19 to TRBJ1-5; a weak D match, TRBD1 (6 bases). The CDR3 is 15 residues long. Germline V gives CDR1 LNHDA, CDR2 SQIVND (reference sequence). V was shortened by 6 bases and J by 4 bases, with 16 bases between the two germline ends. CDR3 DNA: TGTGCCAGTAGCTTGGGCAGGGGCCCAAATCAGCCCCAGCATTTT. Protein product: CASSLGRGPNQPQHF.

The chain employs TRBV19 and TRBJ2-1; 7 nucleotides agree with TRBD1. Germline CDR1 LNHDA, CDR2 SQIVND (reference sequence). The CDR3 has 14 amino acids. Losses at the gene ends were 5 bases for V and 4 bases for J; bases not matched to a gene: 5. The CDR3 reads CASSRDRLYNEQFF. CDR3 sequence (DNA): TGTGCCAGTAGTCGGGACAGATTGTACAATGAGCAGTTCTTC. Full variable domain (remainder filled in from reference TRBV19 and TRBJ2-1): DGGITQSPKYLFRKEGQNVTLSCEQNLNHDAMYWYRQDPGQGLRLIYYSQIVNDFQKGDIAEGYSVSREKKESFPLTVTSAQKNPTAFYLCASSRDRLYNEQFFGPGTRLTVL.